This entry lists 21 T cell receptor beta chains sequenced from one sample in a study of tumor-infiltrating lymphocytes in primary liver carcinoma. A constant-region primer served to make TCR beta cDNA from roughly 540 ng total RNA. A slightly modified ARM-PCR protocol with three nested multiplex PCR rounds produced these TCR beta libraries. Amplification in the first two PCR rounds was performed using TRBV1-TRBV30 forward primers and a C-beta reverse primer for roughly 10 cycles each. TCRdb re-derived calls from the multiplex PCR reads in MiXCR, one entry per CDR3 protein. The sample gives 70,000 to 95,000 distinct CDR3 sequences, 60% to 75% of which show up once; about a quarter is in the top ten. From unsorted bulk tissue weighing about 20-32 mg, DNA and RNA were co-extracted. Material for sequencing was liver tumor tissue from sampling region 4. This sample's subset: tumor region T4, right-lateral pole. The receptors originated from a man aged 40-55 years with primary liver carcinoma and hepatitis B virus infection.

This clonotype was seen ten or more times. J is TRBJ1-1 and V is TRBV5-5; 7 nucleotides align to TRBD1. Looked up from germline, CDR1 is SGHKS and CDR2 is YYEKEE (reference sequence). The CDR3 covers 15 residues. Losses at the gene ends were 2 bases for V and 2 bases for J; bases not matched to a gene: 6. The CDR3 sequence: CASSLHGTVNTEAFF. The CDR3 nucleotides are TGTGCCAGCAGCTTACATGGGACAGTTAACACTGAAGCTTTCTTT.

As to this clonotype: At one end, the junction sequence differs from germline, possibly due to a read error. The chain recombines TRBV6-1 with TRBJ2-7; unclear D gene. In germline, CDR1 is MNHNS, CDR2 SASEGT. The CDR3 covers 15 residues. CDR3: CAGSVMAHRGDEQYF. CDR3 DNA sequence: TGTGCCGGCAGTGTAATGGCACACCGCGGTGACGAGCAGTACTTC.

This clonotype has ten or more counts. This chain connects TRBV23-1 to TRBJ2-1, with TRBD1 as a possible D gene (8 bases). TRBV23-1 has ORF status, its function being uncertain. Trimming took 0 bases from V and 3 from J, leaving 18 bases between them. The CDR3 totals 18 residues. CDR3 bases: TGCGCCAGCAGTCAATCTCGCAAATACAGGGGGGGCTACAATGAGCAGTTCTTC. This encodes CASSQSRKYRGGYNEQFF.

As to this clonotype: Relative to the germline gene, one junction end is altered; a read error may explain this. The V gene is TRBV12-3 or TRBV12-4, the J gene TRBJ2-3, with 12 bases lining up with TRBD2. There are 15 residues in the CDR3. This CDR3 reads CVSSKLAGGEDTQYF. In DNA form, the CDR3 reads TGTGTCAGCAGTAAACTAGCGGGAGGAGAAGATACACAGTATTTT.

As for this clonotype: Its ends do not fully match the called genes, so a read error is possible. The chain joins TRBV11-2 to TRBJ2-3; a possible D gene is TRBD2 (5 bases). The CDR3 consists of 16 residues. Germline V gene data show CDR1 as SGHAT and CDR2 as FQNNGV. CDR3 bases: TGTGCCAGCAGCTTAGATGTGGGGAGCCACACAGATACGCAGTACTTT. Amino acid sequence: CASSLDVGSHTDTQYF.

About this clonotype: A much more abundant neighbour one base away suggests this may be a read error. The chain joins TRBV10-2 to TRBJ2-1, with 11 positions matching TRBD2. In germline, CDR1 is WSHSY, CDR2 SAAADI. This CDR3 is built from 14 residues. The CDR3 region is CVSSLGLADYEQFF. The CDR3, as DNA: TGCGTCAGCAGCCTGGGACTAGCGGACTATGAGCAGTTCTTC.

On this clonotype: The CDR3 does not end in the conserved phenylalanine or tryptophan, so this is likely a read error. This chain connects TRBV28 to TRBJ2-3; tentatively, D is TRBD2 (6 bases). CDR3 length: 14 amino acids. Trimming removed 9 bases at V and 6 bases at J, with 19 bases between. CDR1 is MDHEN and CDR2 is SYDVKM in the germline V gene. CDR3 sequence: CARRGLGVIDTQYY. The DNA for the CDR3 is TGTGCCAGGAGGGGACTGGGGGTAATTGATACGCAGTATTAT.

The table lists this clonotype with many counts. This chain's CDR3 is CASSPIVDASGSNEQFF. CDR3 bases: TGTGCCAGCAGCCCTATCGTTGATGCTAGCGGGAGCAATGAGCAGTTCTTC. V usage is TRBV7-3 and J usage is TRBJ2-1; TRBD2 matches 10 bases. The ends lost 5 bases at V and 6 bases at J; junction bases unmatched: 13. This CDR3 has 17 residues. The germline V gene encodes CDR1 SGHTA and CDR2 FQGTGA.

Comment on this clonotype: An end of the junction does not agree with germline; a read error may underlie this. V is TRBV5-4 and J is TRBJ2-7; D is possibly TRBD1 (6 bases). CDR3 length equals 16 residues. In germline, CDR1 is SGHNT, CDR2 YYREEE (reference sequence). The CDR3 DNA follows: TGTGCCGGCAGCTTGCCCGGGACACTAAAAGACTACGAGCAGTACTTC. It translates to CAGSLPGTLKDYEQYF.

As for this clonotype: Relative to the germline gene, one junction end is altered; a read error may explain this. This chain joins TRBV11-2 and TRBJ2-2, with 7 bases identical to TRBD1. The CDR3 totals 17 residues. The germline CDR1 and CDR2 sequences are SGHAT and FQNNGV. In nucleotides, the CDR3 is TGTGGCAGCAGCTTTGATCGAGACAGGGTCTGCACCGGGGAGCTGTTTTTT. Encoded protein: CGSSFDRDRVCTGELFF.

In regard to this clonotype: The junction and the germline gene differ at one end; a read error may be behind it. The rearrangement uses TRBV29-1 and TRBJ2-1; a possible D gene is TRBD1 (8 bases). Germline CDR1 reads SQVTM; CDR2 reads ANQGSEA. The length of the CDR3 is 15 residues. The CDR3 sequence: CSIEGHRGGDNEQFF. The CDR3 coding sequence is TGCAGCATTGAAGGCCACAGGGGGGGGGACAATGAGCAGTTCTTC.

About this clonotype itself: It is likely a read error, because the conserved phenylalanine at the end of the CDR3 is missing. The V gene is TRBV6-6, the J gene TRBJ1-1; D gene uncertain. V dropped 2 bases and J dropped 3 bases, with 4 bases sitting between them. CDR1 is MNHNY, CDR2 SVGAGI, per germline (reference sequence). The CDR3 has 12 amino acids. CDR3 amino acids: CASSYGDTEAFS. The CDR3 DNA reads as TGTGCCAGCAGTTACGGAGACACTGAAGCTTTCTCT.

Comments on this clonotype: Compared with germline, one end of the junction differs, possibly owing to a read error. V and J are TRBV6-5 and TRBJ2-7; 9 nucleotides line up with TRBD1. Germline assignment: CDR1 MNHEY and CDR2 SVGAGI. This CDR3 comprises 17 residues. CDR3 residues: CASSYSYGRTGAFPQCF. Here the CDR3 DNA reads TGTGCCAGCAGTTACTCGTACGGCAGGACAGGGGCATTCCCTCAGTGCTTC.

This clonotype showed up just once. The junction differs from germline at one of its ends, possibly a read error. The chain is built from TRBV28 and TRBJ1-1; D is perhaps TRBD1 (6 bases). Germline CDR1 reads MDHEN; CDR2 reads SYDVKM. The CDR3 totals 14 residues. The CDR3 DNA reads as TGTGCTAGCAGTTCCCCACAGGGAGCCATTGAAGCTTTCTTT. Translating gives CASSSPQGAIEAFF.

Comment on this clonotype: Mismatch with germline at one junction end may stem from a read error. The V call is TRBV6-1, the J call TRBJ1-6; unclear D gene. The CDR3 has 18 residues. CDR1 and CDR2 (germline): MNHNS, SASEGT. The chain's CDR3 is CASRGPMGGRSYNSPLHF. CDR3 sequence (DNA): TGTGCCAGCAGGGGTCCGATGGGAGGTCGCTCCTATAATTCACCACTCCACTTT.

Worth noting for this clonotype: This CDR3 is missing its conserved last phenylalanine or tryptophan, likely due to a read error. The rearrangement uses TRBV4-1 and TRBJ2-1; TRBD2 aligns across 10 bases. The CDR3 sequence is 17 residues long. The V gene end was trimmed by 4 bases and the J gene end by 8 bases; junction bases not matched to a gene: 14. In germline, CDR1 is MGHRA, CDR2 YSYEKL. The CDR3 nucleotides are TGCGCCAGCAGCCGAGATCCCACTAGCGGGGTACCGGATGAGCAGTTCTTA. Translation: CASSRDPTSGVPDEQFL.

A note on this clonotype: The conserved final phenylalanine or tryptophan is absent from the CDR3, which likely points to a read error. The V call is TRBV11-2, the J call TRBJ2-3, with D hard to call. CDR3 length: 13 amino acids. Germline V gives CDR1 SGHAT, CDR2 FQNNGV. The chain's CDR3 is CASRKPGSDTQYL. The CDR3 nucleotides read TGCGCCAGCAGAAAACCTGGGTCGGATACGCAGTATTTG.

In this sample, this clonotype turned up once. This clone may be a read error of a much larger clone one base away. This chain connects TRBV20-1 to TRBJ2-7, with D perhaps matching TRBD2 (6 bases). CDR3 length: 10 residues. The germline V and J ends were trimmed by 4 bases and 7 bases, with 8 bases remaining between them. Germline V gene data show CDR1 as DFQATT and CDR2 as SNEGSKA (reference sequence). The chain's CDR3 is CSAIGGEQYF. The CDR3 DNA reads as TGCAGTGCTATCGGGGGTGAGCAGTACTTC.

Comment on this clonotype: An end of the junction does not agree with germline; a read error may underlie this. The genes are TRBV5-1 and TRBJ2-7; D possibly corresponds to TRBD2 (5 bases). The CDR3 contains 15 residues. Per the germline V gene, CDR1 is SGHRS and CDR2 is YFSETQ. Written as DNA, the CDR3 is TGCGCCAGCAGCTTGATAAGTGGGAGCTCCTACGAGGAGTACTTC. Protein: CASSLISGSSYEEYF.

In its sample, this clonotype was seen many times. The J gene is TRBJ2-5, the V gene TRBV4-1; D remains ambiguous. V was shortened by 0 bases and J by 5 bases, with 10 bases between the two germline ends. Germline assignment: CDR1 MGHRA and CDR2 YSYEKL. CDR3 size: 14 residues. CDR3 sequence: CASSQEVGRETQYF. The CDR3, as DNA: TGCGCCAGCAGCCAAGAAGTGGGTCGGGAGACCCAGTACTTC.

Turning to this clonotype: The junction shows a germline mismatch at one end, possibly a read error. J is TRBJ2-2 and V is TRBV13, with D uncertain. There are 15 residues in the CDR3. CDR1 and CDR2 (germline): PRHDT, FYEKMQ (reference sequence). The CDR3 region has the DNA TGTGCCAGTAGCTTCGTCAATGCGAACACCGGGGAGCTGTTTTTT. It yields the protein CASSFVNANTGELFF.